This T cell receptor (beta chain) appears in the sequencing data of a study of OX40 agonist ivuxolimab in advanced cancers. Concerning the study at large: Ivuxolimab, which targeted the costimulatory receptor OX40 (CD134), was an agonistic, fully human IgG2 monoclonal antibody. Intravenous ivuxolimab was administered to patients every 2 weeks at six dose levels: 0.01, 0.1, 0.3, 1.5, 3 and 10 mg/kg. Of the approximately 54 dose-escalation patients, hepatocellular carcinoma was present in around 20, melanoma in approximately 15, renal cell carcinoma in 9 and head and neck cancer in 9. The dose-escalation cohort was around 84% male with a mean age of about 54 years, ranging from roughly 20 to 85. Prior anti-PD-1, anti-PD-L1 or anti-CTLA-4 therapy was permitted, and roughly two fifths of dose-escalation patients had received checkpoint inhibitors. Partial responses occurred in three dose-escalation patients, of whom one had hepatocellular carcinoma and two had cutaneous melanoma. Peripheral TCRbeta sequencing was intended to test whether TCR sequence diversity was altered and clonal T-cell expansion was caused by ivuxolimab. The paper covers the monotherapy dose-escalation part of the phase I ivuxolimab trial, which included N of about 50 patients. Paper-wide results and their limitations: At doses of 0.1 to 3.0 mg/kg, clonal expansion of both CD4+ and CD8+ blood T cells was observed from baseline to week 6. On average, CD8+ T cells showed more expanded clones than CD4+ T cells after ivuxolimab. The antigen specificity of the clonally expanded peripheral T cells was not determined. In partial responders in the 0.1-3.0 mg/kg groups, normalized peripheral clonal expansion was found to be among the lowest, especially among CD8+ T cells. Low levels of normalized T-cell clonal expansion were also seen in some patients who did not respond.

Concerning this clone: Its binding antigen is unknown. No base quality values were provided; no much bigger clone lies one nucleotide off.

The trial excluded patients who had a history of autoimmune disease or were on systemic immunosuppression. Peripheral blood for TCR sequencing was collected from all dose cohorts at baseline, on cycle 4 day 1, and on cycle 7 day 1. Samples were obtained from an open-label, multicenter, first-in-human phase I dose-escalation trial of ivuxolimab. Adults with locally advanced or metastatic melanoma, renal cell carcinoma, hepatocellular carcinoma or head and neck squamous cell carcinoma were enrolled in the trial. CD4+ and CD8+ T cells were sorted separately from peripheral blood before TCR sequencing. Genomic DNA was isolated from the sorted cells so that the TCRbeta CDR3 region could be sequenced. TCRbeta CDR3 regions were sequenced using the immunoSEQ Assay. TCRdb holds this immuneACCESS table with in-frame rearrangements only. Some clones are missing; in checked studies, unresolved V genes explain under half, and the rest has no known cause. The sample table records around 67,000 clones; 84% of these occur just once. Around 8% of the sample is held by the ten biggest clonotypes.

The source is an adult with an advanced solid tumor such as melanoma, head and neck, liver or kidney cancer. The sequenced sample was CD4+ or CD8+ T cells sorted from blood, obtained in a trial of the OX40 agonist ivuxolimab.

The bases are TGTGCCAGCAGCTTAGAAGGAGGCGGGGCGATCTCCTACGAGCAGTACTTC. This sequence encodes CASSLEGGGAISYEQYF. Recombination linked TRBV7-2 to TRBJ2-7; a tentative D match to TRBD2 spans 6 bases. Trimming costs V 1 base and J 0 bases, and their ends lie 16 bases apart. Based on the germline V gene, the CDR1 and CDR2 sequences are SGHTA and FQGNSA. The CDR3 has 17 amino acids, counting the end cysteine and phenylalanine. CDR3 DNA is the only sequence kept; it has 51 bases, read in frame from the first base.